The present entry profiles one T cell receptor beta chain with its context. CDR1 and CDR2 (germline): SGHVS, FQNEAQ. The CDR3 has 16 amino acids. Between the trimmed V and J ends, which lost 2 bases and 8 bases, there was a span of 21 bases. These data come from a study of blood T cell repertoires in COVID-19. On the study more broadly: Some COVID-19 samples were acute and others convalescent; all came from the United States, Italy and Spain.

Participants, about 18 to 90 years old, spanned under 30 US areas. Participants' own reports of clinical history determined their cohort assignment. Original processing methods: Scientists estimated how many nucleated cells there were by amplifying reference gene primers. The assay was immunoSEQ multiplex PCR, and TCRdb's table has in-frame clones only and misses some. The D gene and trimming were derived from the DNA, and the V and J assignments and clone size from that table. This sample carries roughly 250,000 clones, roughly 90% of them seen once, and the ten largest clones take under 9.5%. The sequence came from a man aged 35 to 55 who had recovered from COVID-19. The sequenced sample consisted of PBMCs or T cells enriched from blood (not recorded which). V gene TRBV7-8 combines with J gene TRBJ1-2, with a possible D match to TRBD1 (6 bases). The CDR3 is CASSLSNNVGARGYTF. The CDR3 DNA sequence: TGTGCCAGCAGCTTATCAAATAATGTGGGGGCGCGCGGCTACACCTTC. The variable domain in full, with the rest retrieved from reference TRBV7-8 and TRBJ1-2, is GAGVSQSPRYKVAKRGQDVALRCDPISGHVSLFWYQQALGQGPEFLTYFQNEAQLDKSGLPSDRFFAERPEGSVSTLKIQRTQQEDSAVYLCASSLSNNVGARGYTFGSGTRLTVV.